This T cell receptor (beta chain) originates from a study of blood T cell repertoires in COVID-19. Study as a whole: The analysed material was cDNA or gDNA that came from T cells, B-cell-depleted T cells, or PBMCs.

Clones were read by immunoSEQ multiplex PCR, and TCRdb kept only the in-frame ones, dropping some. The sample carries 200,000 to 250,000 clones, about 88% recorded once. The CDR3 has 15 amino acids. V was pared by 4 bases and J by 8 bases, with 7 bases of the junction left unmatched. Germline-derived CDR1 and CDR2 are MDHEN and SYDVKM. This TCR came from a man aged 35-49 years with active or convalescent COVID-19. The specimen was peripheral blood. The chain is built from TRBV28 and TRBJ1-6; 8 bases agree with TRBD1. The CDR3 sequence is CASSSGGTGDSPLHF. In DNA, the CDR3 is TGTGCCAGCAGTTCAGGGGGCACAGGGGATTCACCCCTCCACTTT.